This paragraph reports one TCR beta chain. This clonotype is medium-sized (0.01 to 0.1%) in terms of sample share. What this receptor recognizes is not known. No quality values exist for individual bases; no much larger clone is one base distant. This entry comes from a study of spatial heterogeneity in lung cancer (dated by TCRdb to between 2018 and 2021). Concerning the study at large: More beta-chain than alpha-chain transcripts were consistently detected, likely reflecting higher beta-chain transcript abundance. In the raw uncorrected reads, each unique combination of TCR and UMI appeared more than ten times on average. The study quantitatively compared TCR alpha and beta repertoires across multiple tumor regions, matched nontumor lung and blood in non-small cell lung cancer. TCR repertoire features were related to nonsynonymous mutation counts determined by whole-exome sequencing of tumor tissue. Both alpha and beta chains were TCR-sequenced in samples taken at surgery, namely 220 tumor regions, around 70 matched nontumor lung samples and around 53 PBMC samples. The paper as a whole reports these results and caveats: Ubiquitous expanded tumor TCRs showed up in blood more often at tumor resection than at routine follow-up. Additional single-cell paired TCR alpha and beta sequencing was considered necessary to confirm, at a functional level, the hypothesis that regional TCRs recognize regional mutations.

Library creation used 5' RACE. Reads for this sample came from a NextSeq 500. The TCR library protocol attached a unique molecular identifier to each TCR cDNA molecule to allow correction of PCR and sequencing errors. Processing in the source paper ran as follows. TCR identification, UMI-based error correction and CDR3 extraction were all carried out with Decombinator tools. Expanded TCRs were defined as those above a frequency of 2 per 1,000, corresponding to the top 1% of the tumor frequency distribution. Rényi diversity was computed with the R vegan package after subsampling each repertoire 100 times to 5,000 TCRs. To build CDR3 similarity networks, amino acid triplet string-kernel similarity was used, and CDR3s were connected when their pairwise similarity was above 0.82. The public reads were reprocessed in TCRdb via fastp at Q25 and MiXCR, keeping in-frame beta chains. Merged by CDR3 protein, the rows form single entries marked with the most common genes and DNA. TCRdb, not the original authors, processed these V and J calls. Across this sample there are tens of thousands of distinct CDR3 sequences, with roughly 5% seen only once. The top ten clonotypes cover over 8.5% of the sample.

The time point tag for this specimen amounts to: sample taken at primary tumor resection. Without any cell sorting, TCR sequencing was performed on whole RNA extracted either from tumor and nontumor lung tissue or from cryopreserved PBMC samples. Donors were approximately 72 patients with early-stage, untreated non-small cell lung cancer from the lung TRACERx cohort. Only patients for whom sufficient RNA was available from at least two tumor regions were selected for TCR sequencing. The source is a male donor with early-stage non-small cell lung cancer. The sample in question was PBMCs, obtained at surgery.

In nucleotides, the sequence is TGCGCCAGCAGCTTGGGGACAGGGGTCCACGGGGAGCTGTTTTTT. Translated, this is CASSLGTGVHGELFF. The receptor chain draws on TRBV5-1 and TRBJ2-2; the central 9 bases match TRBD1. Including cysteine and phenylalanine, the CDR3 has 15 amino acids. The entry retains the CDR3 DNA only, 45 bases that are in frame from base 1. From the germline V gene, CDR1 is SGHRS and CDR2 is YFSETQ. The junction shows trimming of 0 bases on V and 7 bases on J, and the gene matches do not reach 4 bases of it.